These 11 T cell receptor beta chains share one sample of origin, sequenced in a study of PD-L1 blockade in urothelial cancer. Generated by immunoSEQ multiplex PCR, the TCRdb table keeps only in-frame clones and is missing some. Among 60,000 or so clones listed, more than 65% were seen once. The sequencing here drew on PBMCs, taken around atezolizumab (anti-PD-L1) treatment. The receptors here all came from a man between 65 and 85 years old with urothelial cancer.

The rearrangement joins TRBV5-1 to TRBJ2-1, with 7 bases aligning to TRBD2. This CDR3 is built from 17 residues. The J segment lost 7 bases and the V segment lost 0 bases, leaving 13 bases of the junction unmatched. Germline V gene lookup returns CDR1 SGHRS and CDR2 YFSETQ. The CDR3 DNA reads TGCGCCAGCAGCTTGGGTTCAGCGGGCGGGAGTAGGAATGAGCAGTTCTTC. It yields the protein CASSLGSAGGSRNEQFF. The full variable domain, in which reference TRBV5-1 and TRBJ2-1 provide the parts outside the CDR3, is KAGVTQTPRYLIKTRGQQVTLSCSPISGHRSVSWYQQTPGQGLQFLFEYFSETQRNKGNFPGRFSGRQFSNSRSEMNVSTLELGDSALYLCASSLGSAGGSRNEQFFGPGTRLTVL.

The chain joins TRBV4-1 to TRBJ2-7, with a weak D call TRBD2 (5 bases). There are 15 residues in the CDR3. The V end was cut by 6 bases, the J end by 0 bases, with 15 bases between. Germline V lookup: CDR1 MGHRA, CDR2 YSYEKL. In DNA, the CDR3 is TGCGCCAGCAGGCTCGCTAGCACCGACTCCTACGAGCAGTACTTC. This encodes CASRLASTDSYEQYF.

The gene calls are TRBV19 and TRBJ1-1; 7 nucleotides match TRBD1. CDR1 is LNHDA and CDR2 is SQIVND in the germline V gene (reference sequence). V shed 5 bases, J shed 3 bases, and the junction held 3 bases outside the gene matches. The CDR3 spans 13 residues. The CDR3 coding sequence is TGTGCCAGTAGTTATACAGGGGACACTGAAGCTTTCTTT. Amino acids: CASSYTGDTEAFF.

This chain connects TRBV5-1 to TRBJ2-5; D may be TRBD2 (6 bases). The CDR3 extends over 13 amino acids. Germline CDR1 and CDR2: SGHRS and YFSETQ. The V and J ends lost 4 bases and 5 bases respectively, with 12 bases between them. CDR3 nucleotide sequence: TGCGCCAGCAGCCCCGGGGGAAGTGAGACCCAGTACTTC. This codes for CASSPGGSETQYF.

The V and J genes are TRBV6-1 and TRBJ1-1; no clear D. This CDR3 spans 13 amino acids. Germline V gene data show CDR1 as MNHNS and CDR2 as SASEGT. Trimming took 4 bases from V and 7 from J, leaving 13 bases between them. CDR3 coding DNA: TGTGCCAGCAGTGGACTAATTGGGAATGAAGCTTTCTTT. This translates into CASSGLIGNEAFF.

The chain uses TRBV19 and TRBJ2-3; 9 nucleotides match TRBD2. The CDR3 runs to 14 residues. Unmatched junction bases numbered 9, after V lost 5 bases and J lost 9 bases. The V gene's germline CDR1 is LNHDA and CDR2 SQIVND (reference sequence). The DNA of the CDR3 is TGTGCCAGTAGTGGGCTAGCGGGGCCCAGAACGCAGTATTTT. It yields the protein CASSGLAGPRTQYF.

The chain uses TRBV28 and TRBJ2-7; D perhaps matches TRBD1 (6 bases). The V end lost 8 bases, the J end lost 4 bases, and 9 bases lay between the germline ends. Germline CDR1 and CDR2: MDHEN and SYDVKM. CDR3 length equals 11 residues. The DNA of the CDR3 is TGTGCCAGCTCTCAGGGGTACGAGCAGTACTTC. The encoded protein is CASSQGYEQYF. The whole variable domain, remainder taken from reference TRBV28 and TRBJ2-7, is DVKVTQSSRYLVKRTGEKVFLECVQDMDHENMFWYRQDPGLGLRLIYFSYDVKMKEKGDIPEGYSVSREKKERFSLILESASTNQTSMYLCASSQGYEQYFGPGTRLTVT.

This clone occurred a few times. The V call is TRBV30, the J call TRBJ2-2, with D possibly matching TRBD2 (5 bases). With 3 bases removed from V and 4 bases from J, the gap between germline ends came to 15 bases. Germline CDR1 reads GTSNPN; CDR2 reads SVGIG (reference sequence). The CDR3 spans 15 residues. CDR3: CAWRDWRRPTGELFF. CDR3 nucleotide sequence: TGTGCCTGGAGGGATTGGCGGAGGCCCACCGGGGAGCTGTTTTTT.

The V gene is TRBV10-3, the J gene TRBJ1-1; no firm D call. CDR1 ENHRY and CDR2 SYGVKD come from the germline V gene. The CDR3 totals 14 residues. Trimming shortened V by 4 bases and J by 5 bases, and 14 bases separated the two germline ends. CDR3 amino acids: CAISGHSRGTEAFF. CDR3 DNA sequence: TGTGCCATCAGTGGGCATTCGAGAGGGACTGAAGCTTTCTTT.

CDR3 DNA sequence: TGTGCCAGCAGTCCCCGGGGGGCTTACCTTTCCTACGAGCAGTACTTC. This codes for CASSPRGAYLSYEQYF. V is TRBV2 and J is TRBJ2-7, with D perhaps matching TRBD2 (7 bases). Between the trimmed V and J ends, which lost 5 bases and 1 base, there was a span of 18 bases. The germline V gene encodes CDR1 SNHLY and CDR2 FYNNEI. The CDR3 consists of 16 residues.

The chain is built from TRBV11-2 and TRBJ1-2, with no clear D. Trimming removed 0 bases at V and 8 bases at J, with 13 bases between. CDR1 and CDR2 (germline): SGHAT, FQNNGV. The CDR3 extends over 14 amino acids. This chain's CDR3 is CASSLDLLYTGYTF. For the CDR3, the DNA is TGTGCCAGCAGCTTAGATCTTTTATACACCGGCTACACCTTC.